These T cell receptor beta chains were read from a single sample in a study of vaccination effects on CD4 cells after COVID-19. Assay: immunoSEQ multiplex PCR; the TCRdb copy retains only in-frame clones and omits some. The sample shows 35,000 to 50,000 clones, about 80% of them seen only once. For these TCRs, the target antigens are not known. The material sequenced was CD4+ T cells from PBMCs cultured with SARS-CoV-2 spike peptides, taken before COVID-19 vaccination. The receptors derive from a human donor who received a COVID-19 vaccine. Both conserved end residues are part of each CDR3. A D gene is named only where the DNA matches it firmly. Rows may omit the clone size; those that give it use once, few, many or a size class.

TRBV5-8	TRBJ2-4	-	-	CASPVAFGLVELAKNIQYF	TGTGCCAGCCCTGTTGCATTCGGCCTCGTAGAACTAGCCAAAAACATTCAGTACTTC
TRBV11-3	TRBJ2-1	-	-	CASSPPGVPYNEQFF	TGTGCCAGCAGCCCCCCCGGGGTGCCCTACAATGAGCAGTTCTTC
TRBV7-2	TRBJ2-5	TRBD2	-	CASSQRGGWETQYF	TGTGCCAGCAGCCAGCGGGGGGGCTGGGAGACCCAGTACTTC
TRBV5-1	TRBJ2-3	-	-	CASSPNQDTQYF	TGCGCCAGCAGCCCTAATCAGGATACGCAGTATTTT
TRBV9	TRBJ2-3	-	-	CASSVDPNTDTQYF	TGTGCCAGCAGCGTAGACCCTAACACAGATACGCAGTATTTT
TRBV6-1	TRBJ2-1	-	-	CASSHAGTNEQFF	TGTGCCAGCAGTCATGCGGGGACCAATGAGCAGTTCTTC
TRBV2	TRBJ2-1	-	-	CASGRETYNEQFF	TGTGCCAGCGGCCGGGAAACCTACAATGAGCAGTTCTTC
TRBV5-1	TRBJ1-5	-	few	CASSLAGHSNQPQHF	TGCGCCAGCAGCTTAGCAGGGCATAGCAATCAGCCCCAGCATTTT
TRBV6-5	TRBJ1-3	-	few	CASSYETGSGNTIYF	TGTGCCAGCAGTTACGAGACAGGCTCTGGAAACACCATATATTTT
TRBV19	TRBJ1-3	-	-	CASSILRGNTIYF	TGTGCCAGTAGTATCCTTCGTGGAAACACCATATATTTT
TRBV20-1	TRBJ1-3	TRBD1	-	CSASPTTGLYGNTIYF	TGCAGTGCTAGTCCTACGACAGGGCTCTATGGAAACACCATATATTTT
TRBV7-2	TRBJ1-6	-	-	CASSLGVGPRVDSPLHF	TGTGCCAGCAGCTTAGGGGTCGGGCCGCGTGTAGATTCACCCCTCCACTTT
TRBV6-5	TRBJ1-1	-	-	CASSYSGTLNTEAFF	TGTGCCAGCAGTTACTCCGGGACACTGAACACTGAAGCTTTCTTT
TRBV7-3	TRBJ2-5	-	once	CASSYRDQETQYF	TGTGCCAGCAGCTACCGGGATCAAGAGACCCAGTACTTC
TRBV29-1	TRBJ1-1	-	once	CSVRPGSEAFF	TGCAGCGTGCGACCCGGGTCTGAAGCTTTCTTT
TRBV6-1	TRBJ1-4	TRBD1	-	CASSETSGQGGKLFF	TGTGCCAGCAGTGAAACCTCCGGACAGGGGGGAAAACTGTTTTTT
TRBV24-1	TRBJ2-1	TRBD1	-	CATSDPRQGLHNEQFF	TGTGCCACCAGTGATCCCCGACAGGGGCTACACAATGAGCAGTTCTTC
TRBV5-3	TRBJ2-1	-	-	CARSHWGTNSYNEQFF	TGTGCCAGAAGCCACTGGGGGACGAACTCCTACAATGAGCAGTTCTTC
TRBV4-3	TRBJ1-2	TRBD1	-	CASSPRTGLDYGYTF	TGCGCCAGCAGCCCCAGGACAGGGCTTGACTATGGCTACACCTTC
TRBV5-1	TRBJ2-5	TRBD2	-	CASSGGDYQVETQYF	TGCGCCAGCAGCGGAGGGGACTACCAGGTCGAGACCCAGTACTTC
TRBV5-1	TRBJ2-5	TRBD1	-	CASSPSPGQEETQYF	TGCGCCAGCAGCCCATCGCCGGGACAGGAAGAGACCCAGTACTTC
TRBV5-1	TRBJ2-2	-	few	CASSLGGGGTGELFF	TGCGCCAGCAGCTTGGGGGGAGGCGGAACCGGGGAGCTGTTTTTT
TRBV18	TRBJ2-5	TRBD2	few	CASSQTSGETQYF	TGTGCCAGCTCACAGACTAGCGGGGAGACCCAGTACTTC
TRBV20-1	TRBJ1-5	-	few	CSASQGVQPQHF	TGCAGTGCTAGTCAGGGAGTTCAGCCCCAGCATTTT
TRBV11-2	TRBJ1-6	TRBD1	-	CASSSRQGGNSPLHF	TGTGCCAGCAGCTCCAGACAGGGGGGCAATTCACCCCTCCACTTT
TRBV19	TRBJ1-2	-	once	CASRTQDSPPYGYTF	TGTGCCAGTAGGACTCAGGACAGCCCACCTTATGGCTACACCTTC
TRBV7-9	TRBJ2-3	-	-	CASRFRQTGTDTQYF	TGTGCCAGCAGATTTAGACAGACGGGCACAGATACGCAGTATTTT
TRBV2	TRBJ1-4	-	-	CASTIPNEKLFF	TGTGCCAGCACTATCCCTAATGAAAAACTGTTTTTT
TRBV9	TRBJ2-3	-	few	CASSVAPRVSTDTQYF	TGTGCCAGCAGCGTAGCCCCCAGGGTAAGCACAGATACGCAGTATTTT
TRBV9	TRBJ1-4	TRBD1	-	CASSPRTGSGNEKLFF	TGTGCCAGCAGCCCCCGGACAGGGAGTGGTAATGAAAAACTGTTTTTT
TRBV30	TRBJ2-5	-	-	CACGQQETQYF	TGTGCCTGCGGACAGCAAGAGACCCAGTACTTC
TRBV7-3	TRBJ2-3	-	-	CASSLARVDTQYF	TGTGCCAGCAGCTTAGCTAGAGTAGATACGCAGTATTTT
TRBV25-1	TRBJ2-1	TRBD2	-	CASSPRLAGLYNEQFF	TGTGCCAGCAGTCCAAGACTAGCGGGGCTATACAATGAGCAGTTCTTC